These T cell receptor beta chains were read from a single sample in a study of blood T cell repertoires in COVID-19. Sequenced by immunoSEQ multiplex PCR; TCRdb stores in-frame clones only, minus some. Here the sample spans 130,000 to 150,000 clones, 75% to 85% being singletons. The source material was peripheral blood. The receptors come from a man between 70 and 80 years old who had recovered from COVID-19. Each CDR3 is given with its conserved first and last residue. The D gene is left open where the match is weak. Some rows mark clone size as missing; the rest say once, few, many or name a class of expanded clone.

D gene,clone size,J gene,V gene,CDR3 DNA,CDR3 protein
NA,NA,TRBJ1-6,TRBV10-3,TGTGCCATCAGTGACGGGGGTAATTCACCCCTCCACTTT,CAISDGGNSPLHF
NA,NA,TRBJ2-3,TRBV11-2,TGTGCCAGCAGCTTTTCCAGTGGAGCAGATACGCAGTATTTT,CASSFSSGADTQYF
TRBD1,NA,TRBJ2-7,TRBV4-2,TGTGCCAGCAGCTACGCCGGGACAGGGTCCTACGAGCAGTACTTC,CASSYAGTGSYEQYF
NA,few,TRBJ2-2,TRBV12-1,TGTGCCAGCAGCTTTTATCAGCGGGAGGTTTTAGGGGAGCTGTTTTTT,CASSFYQREVLGELFF
NA,few,TRBJ1-5,TRBV27,TGTGCCAGCAGAGGGACACCGAGCAATCAGCCCCAGCATTTT,CASRGTPSNQPQHF
TRBD2,NA,TRBJ2-7,TRBV24-1,TGTGCCACCAGTGACCCCCAAGAGCGGGAGTTCCACGAGCAGTACTTC,CATSDPQEREFHEQYF
TRBD1,NA,TRBJ1-1,TRBV7-9,TGTGCCAGCAGCCCGACCGCGACAGGGGTGGTCACTGAAGCTTTCTTT,CASSPTATGVVTEAFF
NA,NA,TRBJ1-2,TRBV18,TGTGCCAGCTCACCACCCGGGGGTGGGTATGGCTACACCTTC,CASSPPGGGYGYTF
NA,NA,TRBJ1-1,TRBV18,TGTGCCAGCTCAGCCCTCGGGAGAAGTGAAGCTTTCTTT,CASSALGRSEAFF
TRBD2,NA,TRBJ2-3,TRBV4-1,TGCGCCAGCAGCTCGCGCCATAGCGGGAGCACAGATACGCAGTATTTT,CASSSRHSGSTDTQYF
TRBD1,NA,TRBJ2-7,TRBV5-6,TGTGCCAGCAGCTTGGAAACAGGGGGCTCCTACGAGCAGTACTTC,CASSLETGGSYEQYF
NA,few,TRBJ2-1,TRBV7-6,TGTGCCAGCAGCTCCGGGTCCCGGGAGCAGTTCTTC,CASSSGSREQFF
NA,NA,TRBJ2-2,TRBV5-1,TGCGCCAGCAGCTGGGGAACAGGGAACACCGGGGAGCTGTTTTTT,CASSWGTGNTGELFF
NA,NA,TRBJ1-2,TRBV6-6,TGTGCCAGCAGTTTCACAGGGTTCTTGGGCTACACCTTC,CASSFTGFLGYTF
NA,few,TRBJ2-3,TRBV6-4,TGTGCCAGCAATGTTGTAGCGCGAAAGGCCGATACGCAGTATTTT,CASNVVARKADTQYF
NA,few,TRBJ2-5,TRBV11-2,TGTGCCAGCAGCTTAGATATCGAGGGCCGAACCCAGTACTTC,CASSLDIEGRTQYF
NA,once,TRBJ2-2,TRBV7-3,TGTGCCAGCAGCCGAAACTTGAACACCGGGGAGCTGTTTTTT,CASSRNLNTGELFF
NA,NA,TRBJ2-7,TRBV12-3/TRBV12-4,TGTGCCAGCACCTGGGCAGGCTCCTACGAGCAGTACTTC,CASTWAGSYEQYF
NA,NA,TRBJ1-6,TRBV7-9,TGTGCCAGCAGCTTCGGGGATTATAATTCACCCCTCCACTTT,CASSFGDYNSPLHF
NA,NA,TRBJ2-4,TRBV30,TGTGCCTGGAGTGTACCGGGGCTAGCGTGGGCCAAAAACATTCAGTACTTC,CAWSVPGLAWAKNIQYF
NA,once,TRBJ2-1,TRBV5-5,TGTGCCAGCAAAGTCCCGGGATCCCACAATGAGCAGTTCTTC,CASKVPGSHNEQFF
NA,NA,TRBJ2-5,TRBV13,TGTGCCAGCAGCGGAGGGGGCGCGCTAAGAGAGACCCAGTACTTC,CASSGGGALRETQYF
TRBD2,NA,TRBJ2-3,TRBV2,TGTGCCAGCATCCGGGAGGACCAAGATACGCAGTATTTT,CASIREDQDTQYF
NA,NA,TRBJ2-2,TRBV4-1,TGCGCCAGCAGCCAAGATGGTAGCGGTATTCGGGAGCTGTTTTTT,CASSQDGSGIRELFF
TRBD2,NA,TRBJ2-3,TRBV7-2,TGTGCCAGCAGTCAAGCGGGAGGGCCGAGCACAGATACGCAGTATTTT,CASSQAGGPSTDTQYF
NA,NA,TRBJ2-1,TRBV11-1,TGTGCCAGCAGCTTAAGAGATGAGCAGTTCTTC,CASSLRDEQFF
NA,NA,TRBJ2-5,TRBV3-1/TRBV3-2,TGTGCCAGCAGCACGCAATCCTCCTCAGGGTACGAGGAGACCCAGTACTTC,CASSTQSSSGYEETQYF
NA,NA,TRBJ2-1,TRBV11-3,TGTGCCAGCAGCTCTAACTCCTACAATGAGCAGTTCTTC,CASSSNSYNEQFF
TRBD2,NA,TRBJ2-3,TRBV29-1,TGCAGCGTTCCCCCCACAGCGGGAGTTACAGATACGCAGTATTTT,CSVPPTAGVTDTQYF